This T cell receptor (beta chain) is from a study of CXCR3-negative and CXCR3-positive naive CD8 T cells. In the study overall: Total TRB output reached 120 million to 150 million reads, about 1.5 +/- 0.3 million per library.

A note on this clonotype: Its target is not known.

CDR3 length: 13 amino acids. Germline V gene sequence: CDR1 SEHNR, CDR2 FQNEAQ (reference sequence). Preparation of TRB cDNA libraries relied on 5' RACE carrying UMI labels. TCRdb reprocessed the 5' RACE reads; each CDR3 protein has one entry and no DNA is given. The table lists approximately 100,000 distinct CDR3 sequences, with approximately 0.38% in the top ten. Study-wide results and limits: Relative to memory CD8+ cells, whose diversity was much lower, both naive subsets had comparably high diversity. CXCR3-positive naive cells carried more hydrophobic TRB CDR3s than CXCR3-negative naive cells did. Memory, not naive, CXCR3-negative and CXCR3-positive cells differed in TRBV-TRBJ usage.

V is TRBV7-9 and J is TRBJ2-7; as DNA is missing, the TRBD1 call by TCRdb cannot be tested. The sequencing input was naive CXCR3+ CD8+ T cells from blood. Subset given: CD45RO-CCR7+CD27+CD95- naive CD8+ T cells expressing CXCR3 (TNR3+). This TCR was recovered from a human donor in good health. Some clones in this sample may be carry-over from other donors' samples. The CDR3 sequence is CASREQAMDEQYF.